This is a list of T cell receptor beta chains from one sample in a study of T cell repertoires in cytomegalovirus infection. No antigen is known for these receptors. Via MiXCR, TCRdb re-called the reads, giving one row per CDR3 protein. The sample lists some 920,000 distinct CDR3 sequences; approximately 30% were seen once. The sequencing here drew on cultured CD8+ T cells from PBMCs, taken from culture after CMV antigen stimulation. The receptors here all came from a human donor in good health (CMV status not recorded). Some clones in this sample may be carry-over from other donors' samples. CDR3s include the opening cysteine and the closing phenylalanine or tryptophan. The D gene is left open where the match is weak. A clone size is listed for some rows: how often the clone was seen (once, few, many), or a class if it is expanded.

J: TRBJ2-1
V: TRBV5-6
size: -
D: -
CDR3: CASLWWQVVDNEQFF

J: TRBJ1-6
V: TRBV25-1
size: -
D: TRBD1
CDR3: CASSEGDRGLKFNSPLHF

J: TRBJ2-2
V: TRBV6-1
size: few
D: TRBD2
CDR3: CASSYGRSVGTSGGGAATGELFF

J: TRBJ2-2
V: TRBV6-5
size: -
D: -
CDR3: CASSYSDSGNTGELFF

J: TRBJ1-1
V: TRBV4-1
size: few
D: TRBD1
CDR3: CASSDSQGATEAFF

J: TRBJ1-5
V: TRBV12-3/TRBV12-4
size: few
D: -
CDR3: CATRREESNQPQHF

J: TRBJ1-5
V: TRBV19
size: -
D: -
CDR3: CASNVERSSNQPQHF

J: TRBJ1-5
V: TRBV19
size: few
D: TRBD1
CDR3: CASRPGTGTYQPQHF

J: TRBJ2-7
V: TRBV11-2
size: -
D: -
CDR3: CASSTGAGRGDNEQYF

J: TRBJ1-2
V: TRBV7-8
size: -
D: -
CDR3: CASSFTSNYGYTF

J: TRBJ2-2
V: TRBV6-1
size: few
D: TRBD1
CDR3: CASHLSFRDRADSYHPSNTGELFF

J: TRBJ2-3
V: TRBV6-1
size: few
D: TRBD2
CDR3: CASSDRTGGEQYF

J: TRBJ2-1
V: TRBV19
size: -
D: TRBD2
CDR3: CASSIGTSGAYYNEQFF

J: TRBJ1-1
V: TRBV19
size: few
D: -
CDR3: CASSIARGANTEAFF

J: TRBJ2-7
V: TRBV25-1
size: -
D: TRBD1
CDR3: CASSEIQGAGGHEQYF

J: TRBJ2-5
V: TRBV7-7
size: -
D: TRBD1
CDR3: CASSLRTGGQVTQYF

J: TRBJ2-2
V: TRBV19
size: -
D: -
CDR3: CASSTTRANTGELFF

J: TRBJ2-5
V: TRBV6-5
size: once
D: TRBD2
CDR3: CASSYSRGGLQETQYF

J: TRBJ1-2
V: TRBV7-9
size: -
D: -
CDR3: CASSLDAGWYYGYTF

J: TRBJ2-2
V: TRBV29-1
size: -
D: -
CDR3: CSVLGVNFTGELFF

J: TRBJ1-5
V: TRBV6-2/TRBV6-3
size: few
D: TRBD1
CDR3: CASSWVTGGYQPQHF

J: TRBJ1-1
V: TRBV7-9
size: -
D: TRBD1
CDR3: CASSHPRQGPGTEAFF

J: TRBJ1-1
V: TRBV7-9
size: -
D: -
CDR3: CASSLLEGMNTEAFF

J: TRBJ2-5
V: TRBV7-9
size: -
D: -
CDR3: CASSFQGQGTQYF

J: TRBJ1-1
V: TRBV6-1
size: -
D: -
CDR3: CAGTPGQGGTEAFF

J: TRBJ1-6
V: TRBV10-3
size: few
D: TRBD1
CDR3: CAIRKQGQTLHF

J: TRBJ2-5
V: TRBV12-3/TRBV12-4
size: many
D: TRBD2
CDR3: CASTSTSGGAETQYF

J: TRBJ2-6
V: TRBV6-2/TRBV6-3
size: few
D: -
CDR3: CASRSFSGANVLTF

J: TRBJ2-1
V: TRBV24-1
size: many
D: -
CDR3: CATSDSQSGDNEQFF

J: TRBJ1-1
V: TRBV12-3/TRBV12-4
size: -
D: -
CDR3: CASGWVGQNTEAFF

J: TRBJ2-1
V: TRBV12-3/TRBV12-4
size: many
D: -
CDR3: CASSFWPGYNEQFF

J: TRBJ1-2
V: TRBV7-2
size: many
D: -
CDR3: CASSLGVGDYGYTF

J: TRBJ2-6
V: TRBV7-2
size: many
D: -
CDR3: CASSLPGYRVSSGANVLTF

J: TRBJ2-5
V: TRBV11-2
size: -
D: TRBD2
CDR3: CASSLGPSGGPWGETQYF

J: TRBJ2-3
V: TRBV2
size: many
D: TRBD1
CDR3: CARQQGVNTDTQYF

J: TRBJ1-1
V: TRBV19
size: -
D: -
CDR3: CASSPQRQMNTEAFF

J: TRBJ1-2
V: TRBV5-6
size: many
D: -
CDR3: CASSLELHRAFFYTF

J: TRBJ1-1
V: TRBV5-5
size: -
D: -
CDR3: CASSFAGFRTEAFF

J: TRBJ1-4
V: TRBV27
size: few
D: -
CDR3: CASRRGATNEKLFF

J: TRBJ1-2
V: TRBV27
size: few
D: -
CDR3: CASSLGGVTGYTF

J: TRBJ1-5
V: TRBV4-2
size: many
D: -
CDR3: CASSQERGRTNQPQHF

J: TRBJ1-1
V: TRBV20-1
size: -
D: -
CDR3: CSARDSLYGLVNTEAFF

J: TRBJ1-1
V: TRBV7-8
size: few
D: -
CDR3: CASTESLLSEAFF

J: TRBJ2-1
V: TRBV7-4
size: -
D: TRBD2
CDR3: CASSPPAASGGTGRYNEQFF

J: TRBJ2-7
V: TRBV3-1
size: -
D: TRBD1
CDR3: CASSQVGTGGSYEQYF

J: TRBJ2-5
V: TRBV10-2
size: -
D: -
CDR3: CASDEGGGHETQYF

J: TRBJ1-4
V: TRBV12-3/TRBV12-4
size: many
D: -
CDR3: CASSLYTGPSATNEKLFF

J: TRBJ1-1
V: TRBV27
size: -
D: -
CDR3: CASSLAPAMNTEAFF

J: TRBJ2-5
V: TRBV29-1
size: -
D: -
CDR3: CSCDGRAQETQYF

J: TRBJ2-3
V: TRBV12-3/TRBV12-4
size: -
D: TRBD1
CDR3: CASIGTVRTDTQYF

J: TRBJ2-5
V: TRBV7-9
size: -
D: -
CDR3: CASSLLRAAETQYF

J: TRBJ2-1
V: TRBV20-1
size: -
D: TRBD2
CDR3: CSARDHLAGATYNEQFF

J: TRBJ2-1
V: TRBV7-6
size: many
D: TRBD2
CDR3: CASSPGLAGGPEQFF

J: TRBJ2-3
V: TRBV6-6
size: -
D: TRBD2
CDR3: CASKFLAGVDTQYF

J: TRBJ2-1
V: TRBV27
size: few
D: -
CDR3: CASSLQGGGEQFF

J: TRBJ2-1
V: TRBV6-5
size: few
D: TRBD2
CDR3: CASWRGNYNEQFF